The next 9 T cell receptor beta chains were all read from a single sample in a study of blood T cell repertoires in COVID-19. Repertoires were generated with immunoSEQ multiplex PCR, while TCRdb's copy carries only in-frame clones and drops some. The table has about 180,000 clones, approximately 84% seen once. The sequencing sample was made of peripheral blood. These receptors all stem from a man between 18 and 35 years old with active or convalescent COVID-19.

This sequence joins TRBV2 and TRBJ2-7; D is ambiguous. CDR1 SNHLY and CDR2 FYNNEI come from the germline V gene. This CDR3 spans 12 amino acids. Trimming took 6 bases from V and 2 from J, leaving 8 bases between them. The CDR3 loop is CASRSTTYEQYF. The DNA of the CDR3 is TGTGCCAGCAGGTCGACAACCTACGAGCAGTACTTC.

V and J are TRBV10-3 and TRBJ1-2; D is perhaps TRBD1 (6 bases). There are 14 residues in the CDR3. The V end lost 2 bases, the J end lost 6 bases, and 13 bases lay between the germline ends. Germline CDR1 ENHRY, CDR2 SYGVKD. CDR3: CAISERSRGNGYTF. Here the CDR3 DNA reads TGTGCCATCAGTGAGAGGTCCAGGGGAAATGGCTACACCTTC.

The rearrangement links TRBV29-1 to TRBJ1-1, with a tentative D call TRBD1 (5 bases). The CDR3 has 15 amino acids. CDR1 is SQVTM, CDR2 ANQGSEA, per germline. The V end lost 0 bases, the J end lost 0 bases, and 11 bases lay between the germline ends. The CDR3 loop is CSVEEGRAMNTEAFF. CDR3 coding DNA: TGCAGCGTTGAAGAGGGCAGGGCTATGAACACTGAAGCTTTCTTT.

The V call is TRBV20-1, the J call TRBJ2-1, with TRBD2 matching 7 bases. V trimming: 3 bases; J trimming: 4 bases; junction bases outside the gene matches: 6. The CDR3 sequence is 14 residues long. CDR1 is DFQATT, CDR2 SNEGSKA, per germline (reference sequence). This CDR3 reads CSASGGGEYNEQFF. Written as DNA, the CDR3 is TGCAGTGCTAGTGGCGGGGGAGAATACAATGAGCAGTTCTTC.

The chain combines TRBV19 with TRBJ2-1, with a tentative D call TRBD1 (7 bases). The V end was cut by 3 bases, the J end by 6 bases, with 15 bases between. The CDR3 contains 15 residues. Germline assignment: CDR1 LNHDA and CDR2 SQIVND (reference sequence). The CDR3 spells CASSIFAGGLNEQFF. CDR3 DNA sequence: TGTGCCAGTAGTATTTTTGCAGGGGGGCTCAATGAGCAGTTCTTC.

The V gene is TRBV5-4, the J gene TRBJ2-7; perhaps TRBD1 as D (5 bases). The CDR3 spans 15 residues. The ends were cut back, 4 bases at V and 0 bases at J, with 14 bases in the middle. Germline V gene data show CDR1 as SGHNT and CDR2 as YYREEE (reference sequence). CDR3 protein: CASSLPTQGSYEQYF. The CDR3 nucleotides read TGTGCCAGCAGCCTACCGACTCAGGGCTCCTACGAGCAGTACTTC.

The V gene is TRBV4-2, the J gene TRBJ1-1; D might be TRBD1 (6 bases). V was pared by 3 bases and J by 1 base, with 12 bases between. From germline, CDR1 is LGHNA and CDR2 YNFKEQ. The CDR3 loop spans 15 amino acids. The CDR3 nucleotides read TGTGCCAGCAGCCATTACAGGGTAAGGAACACTGAAGCTTTCTTT. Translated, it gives CASSHYRVRNTEAFF.

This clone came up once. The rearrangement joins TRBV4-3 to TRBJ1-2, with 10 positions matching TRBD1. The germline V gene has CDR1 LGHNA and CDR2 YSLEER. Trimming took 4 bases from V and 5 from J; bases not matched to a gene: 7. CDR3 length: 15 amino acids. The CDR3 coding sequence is TGCGCCAGCAGCCGAGGGACAGGGGCGGAGTATGGCTACACCTTC. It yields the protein CASSRGTGAEYGYTF.

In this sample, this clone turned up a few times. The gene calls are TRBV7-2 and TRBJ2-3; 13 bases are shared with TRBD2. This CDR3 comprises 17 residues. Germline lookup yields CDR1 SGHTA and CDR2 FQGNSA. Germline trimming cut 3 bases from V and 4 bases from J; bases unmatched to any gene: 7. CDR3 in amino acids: CASSFFMTSGRSDTQYF. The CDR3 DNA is TGTGCCAGCAGCTTCTTTATGACTAGCGGGAGGTCAGATACGCAGTATTTT.